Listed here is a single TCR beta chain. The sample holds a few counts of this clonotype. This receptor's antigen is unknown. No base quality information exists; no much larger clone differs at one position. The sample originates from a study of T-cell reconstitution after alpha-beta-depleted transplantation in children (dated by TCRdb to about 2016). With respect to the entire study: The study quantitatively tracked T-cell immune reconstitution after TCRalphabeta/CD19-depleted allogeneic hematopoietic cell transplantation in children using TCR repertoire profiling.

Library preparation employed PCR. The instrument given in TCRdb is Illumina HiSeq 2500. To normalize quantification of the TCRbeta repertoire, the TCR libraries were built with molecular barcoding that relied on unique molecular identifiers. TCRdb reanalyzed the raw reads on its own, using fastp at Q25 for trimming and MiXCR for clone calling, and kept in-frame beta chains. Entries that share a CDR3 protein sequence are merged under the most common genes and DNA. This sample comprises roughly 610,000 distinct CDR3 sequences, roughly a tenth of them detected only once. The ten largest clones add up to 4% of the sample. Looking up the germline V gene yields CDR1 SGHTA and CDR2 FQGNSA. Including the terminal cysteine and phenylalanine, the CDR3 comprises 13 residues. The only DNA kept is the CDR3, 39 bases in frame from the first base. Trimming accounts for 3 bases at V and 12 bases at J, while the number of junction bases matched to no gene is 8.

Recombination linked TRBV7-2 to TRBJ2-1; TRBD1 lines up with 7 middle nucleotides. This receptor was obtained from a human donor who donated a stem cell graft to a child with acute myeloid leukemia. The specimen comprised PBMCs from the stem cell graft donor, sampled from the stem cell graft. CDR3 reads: CASSFGTAFRQFF. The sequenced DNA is TGTGCCAGCAGCTTCGGGACAGCATTTCGGCAGTTCTTC.